One sample yielded the 9 T cell receptor beta chains listed below, sequenced in a study of T cells after yellow fever vaccination. TCRdb independently ran MiXCR on the 5' RACE reads; one entry per CDR3 protein. This table holds tens of thousands of distinct CDR3 sequences, around 3.3% found once. This sample comprised PBMCs, either bulk or a sorted T-cell subset (CD4+, CD8+, memory, or dextramer-sorted; not recorded which), obtained roughly 46 days after the first yellow fever vaccination. Source of these receptors: a man aged 18 to 30 who received the YFV17D yellow fever vaccine.

This clonotype showed up many times. V and J are TRBV4-3 and TRBJ2-2; D is ambiguous. The germline V gene has CDR1 LGHNA and CDR2 YSLEER. V was trimmed by 0 bases and J by 4 bases, leaving 9 bases between them. This CDR3 is built from 15 residues. The CDR3 is CASSQDPRSTGELFF. For the CDR3, the DNA is TGCGCCAGCAGCCAAGATCCCCGCTCCACCGGGGAGCTGTTTTTT.

The chain combines TRBV12-3 or TRBV12-4 with TRBJ1-3; D is unclear. V lost 6 bases, J lost 4 bases, and 13 bases lay in between. This CDR3 spans 14 amino acids. In DNA, the CDR3 is TGTGCCAGCAGATCAGGACGGATGGGAAACACCATATATTTT. Translated: CASRSGRMGNTIYF.

In this sample, this clonotype turned up many times. The rearrangement uses TRBV5-1 and TRBJ1-4; D is possibly TRBD1 (5 bases). Per germline, CDR1 SGHRS and CDR2 YFSETQ. V dropped 3 bases and J dropped 7 bases, with 13 bases sitting between them. The CDR3 has 14 residues. For the CDR3, the DNA is TGCGCCAGCAGCTGGGGCAGGTTCGGTGAAAAACTGTTTTTT. This encodes CASSWGRFGEKLFF.

This clonotype has a count of ten or more. The DNA of the CDR3 is TGTGCCACCAGCTCCCTGGGGACTAGCGGGGGGAAGAACACCGGGGAGCTGTTTTTT. Encoded protein: CATSSLGTSGGKNTGELFF. V is TRBV15 and J is TRBJ2-2; 15 bases fit TRBD2. The junction had 8 bases not matched to a gene; V was cut back by 5 bases and J by 1 base. The CDR3 totals 19 residues. Germline V lookup: CDR1 LNHNV, CDR2 YYDKDF (reference sequence).

This clonotype was detected many times. The chain carries TRBV4-3 and TRBJ2-3; D not resolved. The CDR3 totals 15 residues. V was clipped by 0 bases and J by 3 bases, with 10 bases between them. Germline CDR1 is LGHNA and CDR2 is YSLEER. CDR3 in amino acids: CASSQDLRFTDTQYF. DNA of the CDR3: TGCGCCAGCAGCCAAGATCTTAGGTTTACAGATACGCAGTATTTT.

This clonotype was observed many times. The chain carries TRBV7-2 and TRBJ2-3; 7 bases match TRBD2. Germline assignment: CDR1 SGHTA and CDR2 FQGNSA. The CDR3 totals 15 residues. Germline trimming cut 5 bases from V and 0 bases from J; bases unmatched to any gene: 5. CDR3: CASSPGRTSTDTQYF. For the CDR3, the DNA is TGTGCCAGCAGCCCCGGGAGGACGAGCACAGATACGCAGTATTTT.

This clonotype occurred many times. V is TRBV9 and J is TRBJ2-3, with D perhaps matching TRBD2 (5 bases). Germline loops: CDR1 SGDLS, CDR2 YYNGEE. V lost 4 bases, J lost 0 bases, and 9 bases lay in between. This CDR3 is built from 14 residues. The CDR3 DNA reads TGTGCCAGCAGCACCCGGACTAGCACAGATACGCAGTATTTT. Its protein is CASSTRTSTDTQYF.

This chain uses TRBV15 with TRBJ2-5; D is unclear. This CDR3 is 17 amino acids long. V was trimmed by 4 bases and J by 3 bases, leaving 21 bases between them. CDR1 and CDR2 (germline): LNHNV, YYDKDF (reference sequence). CDR3 coding DNA: TGTGCCACCAGCACCCCACGAGCGCTGGCCGTAAAAGAGACCCAGTACTTC. Its translation is CATSTPRALAVKETQYF.

The rearrangement links TRBV5-4 to TRBJ2-1; TRBD2 matches 7 bases. Trimming took 0 bases from V and 4 from J; bases not matched to a gene: 7. CDR3 size: 16 residues. Per the germline V gene, CDR1 is SGHNT and CDR2 is YYREEE (reference sequence). The CDR3: CASSLARTSEYNEQFF. The CDR3 DNA reads TGTGCCAGCAGCTTGGCCCGGACTAGTGAATACAATGAGCAGTTCTTC.